These T cell receptor beta chains were read from a single sample in a study of glioma-infiltrating T cells after dendritic cell vaccination. Clones were read by immunoSEQ multiplex PCR, and TCRdb kept only the in-frame ones, dropping some. This sample has around 23,000 clones, with 89% found just once. This specimen consisted of blood, obtained after dendritic cell vaccination. These receptors were collected from a human donor with glioblastoma. The CDR3 runs from the conserved cysteine through the conserved F or W. The D gene is left open where the match is weak. Rows give clone size only sometimes, using once, few, many, or a class for an expanded clone.

j_gene: TRBJ2-7; abundance: -; v_gene: TRBV23-1; d_gene: -; CDR3nt: TGCGCCAGCAGTCAACCTTCCCTGACAGCCTCCTACGAGCAGTACTTC; CDR3aa: CASSQPSLTASYEQYF
j_gene: TRBJ2-2; abundance: few; v_gene: TRBV6-5; d_gene: -; CDR3nt: TGTGCCAGCAGTTACTCGTTGACAGGAGGTTCCGGGGAGCTGTTTTTT; CDR3aa: CASSYSLTGGSGELFF
j_gene: TRBJ2-5; abundance: -; v_gene: TRBV27; d_gene: -; CDR3nt: TGTGCCAGCAGTCACAGGGAGACCCAGTACTTC; CDR3aa: CASSHRETQYF
j_gene: TRBJ1-1; abundance: -; v_gene: TRBV6-6; d_gene: TRBD1; CDR3nt: TGTGCCAGCAGTTCCCCGACAGGGTTGTCCGCTTTCTTT; CDR3aa: CASSSPTGLSAFF
j_gene: TRBJ2-2; abundance: -; v_gene: TRBV7-2; d_gene: -; CDR3nt: TGTGCCAGCAGCTTAGAGGCAGGAACGCTGTTTTTT; CDR3aa: CASSLEAGTLFF
j_gene: TRBJ1-3; abundance: -; v_gene: TRBV6-6; d_gene: TRBD1; CDR3nt: TGTGCCAGCAGTCCCCGGGACAGGGCAAACACCATATATTTT; CDR3aa: CASSPRDRANTIYF
j_gene: TRBJ1-2; abundance: -; v_gene: TRBV6-1; d_gene: -; CDR3nt: TGTGCCAGCAGTGAAGGGGGGGGAAACTATGGCTACACCTTC; CDR3aa: CASSEGGGNYGYTF
j_gene: TRBJ2-7; abundance: -; v_gene: TRBV5-1; d_gene: -; CDR3nt: TGCGCCAGCAGCTCTCCCGAAACTAACTCCTACGAGCAGTACTTC; CDR3aa: CASSSPETNSYEQYF
j_gene: TRBJ2-3; abundance: -; v_gene: TRBV7-8; d_gene: -; CDR3nt: TGTGCCAGCAGCTTAGCGCGGAGTAAGAGCACAGATACGCAGTATTTT; CDR3aa: CASSLARSKSTDTQYF
j_gene: TRBJ2-3; abundance: -; v_gene: TRBV19; d_gene: -; CDR3nt: TGTGCCAGTATGGAGAGGGGGGGCGGAGATACGCAGTATTTT; CDR3aa: CASMERGGGDTQYF
j_gene: TRBJ2-7; abundance: -; v_gene: TRBV27; d_gene: TRBD1; CDR3nt: TGTGCCAGCCCAACCGGGACAGGGGACTACGAGCAGTACTTC; CDR3aa: CASPTGTGDYEQYF
j_gene: TRBJ1-5; abundance: -; v_gene: TRBV2; d_gene: -; CDR3nt: TGTGCCAGCAGTGAGCGGATATATAGCAATCAGCCCCAGCATTTT; CDR3aa: CASSERIYSNQPQHF
j_gene: TRBJ1-5; abundance: -; v_gene: TRBV5-5; d_gene: -; CDR3nt: TGTGCCAGCAGCTTGGTGGCAGGGGGCAATCAGCCCCAGCATTTT; CDR3aa: CASSLVAGGNQPQHF
j_gene: TRBJ2-3; abundance: -; v_gene: TRBV27; d_gene: TRBD2; CDR3nt: TGTGCCAGCAGTCCCGGACTAGCGGGGGCCCTGTGGTCAGATACGCAGTATTTT; CDR3aa: CASSPGLAGALWSDTQYF
j_gene: TRBJ2-2; abundance: -; v_gene: TRBV7-6; d_gene: -; CDR3nt: TGTGCCAGCAGCTTTGGACAGACGACGAACACCGGGGAGCTGTTTTTT; CDR3aa: CASSFGQTTNTGELFF
j_gene: TRBJ1-6; abundance: -; v_gene: TRBV6-1; d_gene: -; CDR3nt: TGTGCCAGCCGCGACGGGTCTTCACCCCTCCACTTT; CDR3aa: CASRDGSSPLHF
j_gene: TRBJ1-3; abundance: -; v_gene: TRBV9; d_gene: -; CDR3nt: TGTGCCAGCAGCCTTACCTCCGACATCGGAAACACCATATATTTT; CDR3aa: CASSLTSDIGNTIYF
j_gene: TRBJ1-1; abundance: -; v_gene: TRBV5-4; d_gene: -; CDR3nt: TGTGCCAGCAGCTTGGGAGGAACAGGTGAAGCTTTCTTT; CDR3aa: CASSLGGTGEAFF
j_gene: TRBJ2-2; abundance: -; v_gene: TRBV4-1; d_gene: -; CDR3nt: TGCGCCAGCAGCCAAGATCTCCCGAGAAACGATGGTACCGGGGAGCTGTTTTTT; CDR3aa: CASSQDLPRNDGTGELFF
j_gene: TRBJ2-2; abundance: -; v_gene: TRBV21-1; d_gene: -; CDR3nt: TGTGCCAGCAAGATAGCACAACTAGCGGGGGGGGACACCGGGGAGCTGTTTTTT; CDR3aa: CASKIAQLAGGDTGELFF
j_gene: TRBJ2-2; abundance: -; v_gene: TRBV5-1; d_gene: -; CDR3nt: TGCGCCAGCAGCCGAGGAGGGGCGAACACCGGGGAGCTGTTTTTT; CDR3aa: CASSRGGANTGELFF
j_gene: TRBJ2-5; abundance: -; v_gene: TRBV5-1; d_gene: -; CDR3nt: TGCGCCAGCAGCTTGGCAGGGCGAGAGACCCAGTACTTC; CDR3aa: CASSLAGRETQYF
j_gene: TRBJ2-1; abundance: -; v_gene: TRBV6-1; d_gene: -; CDR3nt: TGTGCCAGCAGTGAGACAGCTTTAAACAATGAGCAGTTCTTC; CDR3aa: CASSETALNNEQFF
j_gene: TRBJ2-6; abundance: -; v_gene: TRBV25-1; d_gene: -; CDR3nt: TGTGCCAGCCGCCTATCAGGGGCCAACGTCCTGACTTTC; CDR3aa: CASRLSGANVLTF
j_gene: TRBJ1-5; abundance: -; v_gene: TRBV19; d_gene: TRBD1; CDR3nt: TGTGCCAGTAGGGACAGGGACAATCAGCCCCAGCATTTT; CDR3aa: CASRDRDNQPQHF
j_gene: TRBJ2-2; abundance: -; v_gene: TRBV7-8; d_gene: -; CDR3nt: TGTGCCAGCAGCTTAGTGGGACTGATAGACACCGGGGAGCTGTTTTTT; CDR3aa: CASSLVGLIDTGELFF
j_gene: TRBJ2-6; abundance: -; v_gene: TRBV2; d_gene: TRBD2; CDR3nt: TGTGCCAGCAGGCCTACCACTAGCGGGGTAGGCGTCCTGACTTTC; CDR3aa: CASRPTTSGVGVLTF
j_gene: TRBJ2-7; abundance: -; v_gene: TRBV7-9; d_gene: TRBD1; CDR3nt: TGTGCCAGCAGCTTAGCGGCCGGGACAGTCTATGAGCAGTACTTC; CDR3aa: CASSLAAGTVYEQYF
j_gene: TRBJ2-7; abundance: -; v_gene: TRBV6-5; d_gene: -; CDR3nt: TGTGCCAGCAGTTTGGACTCTAGGGCAAGTTACGAGCAGTACTTC; CDR3aa: CASSLDSRASYEQYF
j_gene: TRBJ2-3; abundance: -; v_gene: TRBV2; d_gene: TRBD2; CDR3nt: TGTGCCAGCAGTGAGGAAAGCGGGGGTACAGATACGCAGTATTTT; CDR3aa: CASSEESGGTDTQYF
j_gene: TRBJ1-4; abundance: -; v_gene: TRBV6-5; d_gene: TRBD1; CDR3nt: TGTGCCAGTAATAACAGGGGCTACAGTGAAAAACTGTTTTTT; CDR3aa: CASNNRGYSEKLFF
j_gene: TRBJ2-5; abundance: -; v_gene: TRBV7-2; d_gene: TRBD2; CDR3nt: TGTGCCAGCAGCTCCGAGCGGGGGGGGTGGGAGACCCAGTACTTC; CDR3aa: CASSSERGGWETQYF
j_gene: TRBJ1-2; abundance: once; v_gene: TRBV30; d_gene: -; CDR3nt: TGTGCCTGGAGTGACTGGGGGGACTATGGCTACACCTTC; CDR3aa: CAWSDWGDYGYTF